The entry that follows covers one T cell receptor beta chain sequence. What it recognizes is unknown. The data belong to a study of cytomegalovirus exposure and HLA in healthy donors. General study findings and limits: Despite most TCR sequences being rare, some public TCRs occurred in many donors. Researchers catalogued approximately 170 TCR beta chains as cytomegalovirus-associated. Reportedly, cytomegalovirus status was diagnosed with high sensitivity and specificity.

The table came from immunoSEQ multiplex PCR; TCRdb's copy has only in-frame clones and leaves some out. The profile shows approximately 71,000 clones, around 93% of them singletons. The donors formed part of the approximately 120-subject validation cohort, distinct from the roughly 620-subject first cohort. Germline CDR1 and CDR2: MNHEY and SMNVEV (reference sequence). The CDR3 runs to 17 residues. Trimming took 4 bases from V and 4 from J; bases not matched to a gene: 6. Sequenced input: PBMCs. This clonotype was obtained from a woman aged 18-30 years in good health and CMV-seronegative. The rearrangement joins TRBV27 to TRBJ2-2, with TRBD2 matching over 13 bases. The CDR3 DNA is TGTGCCAGCAGTTCACCGGGACTAGCGGGACGCACCGGGGAGCTGTTTTTT. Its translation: CASSSPGLAGRTGELFF.